What follows are 16 T cell receptor beta chains derived from one specimen sequenced in a study of T cell responses to AZD1222 COVID-19 vaccine. Libraries were prepared by immunoSEQ multiplex PCR; TCRdb keeps only in-frame clonotypes and omits some of them. In the table there are about 120,000 clones, roughly 92% of which are singletons. The sequencing here drew on peripheral blood, taken on day 0 of AZD1222 vaccination. These receptors came from an adult in good health.

The chain recombines TRBV7-9 with TRBJ2-5, with a possible D match to TRBD1 (5 bases). Germline V gene lookup returns CDR1 SEHNR and CDR2 FQNEAQ (reference sequence). The CDR3 length is 15 residues. V was pared by 0 bases and J by 5 bases, with 13 bases between. CDR3 bases: TGTGCCAGCAGCTTAGCGGGCCAGGGCTTGGAGACCCAGTACTTC. This encodes CASSLAGQGLETQYF.

This rearrangement joins TRBV11-2 to TRBJ2-6, with D maybe TRBD2 (6 bases). The V and J ends lost 8 bases and 0 bases respectively, with 17 bases between them. This CDR3 comprises 17 residues. In germline, CDR1 is SGHAT, CDR2 FQNNGV. For the CDR3, the DNA is TGTGCCAGCCGCCCGGGAGAGGGTCGCTCTGGGGCCAACGTCCTGACTTTC. Residues: CASRPGEGRSGANVLTF.

The gene calls are TRBV5-1 and TRBJ1-2; no definite D call. The CDR3 spans 15 residues. V shed 4 bases and J shed 4 bases, with 17 bases lying between them. Germline CDR1 is SGHRS and CDR2 is YFSETQ. The CDR3 reads CASSQEAGVPYGYTF. DNA of the CDR3: TGCGCCAGCAGCCAGGAGGCGGGAGTCCCCTATGGCTACACCTTC.

The chain carries TRBV19 and TRBJ1-1; no clear D. The CDR3 spans 16 residues. V gave up 4 bases and J gave up 4 bases, with 19 bases separating them. The germline gives CDR1 LNHDA, CDR2 SQIVND (reference sequence). The CDR3 DNA reads TGTGCCAGTAGTACATCGACTTATTACACGACCACTGAAGCTTTCTTT. Amino acid sequence: CASSTSTYYTTTEAFF.

The J gene is TRBJ1-2, the V gene TRBV19; 7 nucleotides align to TRBD1. This CDR3 region has 14 residues. The V and J ends lost 4 bases and 5 bases, in that order; junction bases with no gene match: 7. Germline lookup yields CDR1 LNHDA and CDR2 SQIVND (reference sequence). The CDR3 nucleotides are TGTGCCAGTAGTACTCGGACAGGAGCTTATGGCTACACCTTC. It is translated as CASSTRTGAYGYTF.

J is TRBJ1-6 and V is TRBV4-1; unclear D gene. The CDR3 is 16 residues long. V shed 4 bases and J shed 1 base, with 11 bases lying between them. CDR1 is MGHRA, CDR2 YSYEKL, per germline. The CDR3 DNA reads as TGCGCCAGCAGCCGGACCGTAGGGTCCTATAATTCACCCCTCCACTTT. Translating it yields CASSRTVGSYNSPLHF.

The V and J genes are TRBV2 and TRBJ2-2; the D gene could be TRBD1 or TRBD2 (5 bases each). The CDR3 has 15 amino acids. Looked up from germline, CDR1 is SNHLY and CDR2 is FYNNEI. Trimming stripped 10 bases from V and 5 bases from J, with 20 bases between. In nucleotides, the CDR3 is TGTGCCACCCCAGGCGGGCAGGGAATAACCGGGGAGCTGTTTTTT. This encodes CATPGGQGITGELFF.

The chain joins TRBV15 to TRBJ1-4; 7 positions match TRBD1. Losses at the gene ends were 3 bases for V and 14 bases for J; bases not matched to a gene: 9. Germline values: CDR1 LNHNV, CDR2 YYDKDF (reference sequence). The CDR3 length is 13 residues. The DNA of the CDR3 is TGTGCCACCAGCAGTGGGGACAGCGGGAACCTGTTTTTT. Protein: CATSSGDSGNLFF.

This chain connects TRBV5-1 to TRBJ1-6; no definite D call. CDR1 is SGHRS and CDR2 is YFSETQ in the germline V gene. The CDR3 extends over 13 amino acids. V dropped 5 bases and J dropped 5 bases, with 8 bases sitting between them. This chain's CDR3 is CASRTDDNSPLHF. The CDR3 bases are TGCGCCAGCAGGACGGACGATAATTCACCCCTCCACTTT.

The sample holds one count of this clone. CDR3 DNA sequence: TGCGCCAGCAGCCAAGATCAGATATCTAGAGAGCAGTACGTC. Translation: CASSQDQISREQYV. The rearrangement uses TRBV4-1 and TRBJ2-7; D unresolved. CDR3 length: 14 amino acids. Germline V gene data show CDR1 as MGHRA and CDR2 as YSYEKL. The V end lost 0 bases, the J end lost 7 bases, and 13 bases lay between the germline ends.

The table lists this clone with a count of one. This rearrangement joins TRBV2 to TRBJ1-4; perhaps TRBD1 as D (6 bases). The germline gives CDR1 SNHLY, CDR2 FYNNEI. The CDR3 extends over 13 amino acids. V dropped 7 bases and J dropped 6 bases, with 12 bases sitting between them. The CDR3 nucleotides read TGTGCCAGCAATTGGGGGGCGGATGAAAAACTGTTTTTT. Amino acids: CASNWGADEKLFF.

The rearrangement uses TRBV2 and TRBJ2-5; 7 positions match TRBD2. V dropped 6 bases and J dropped 2; count of bases not matched to a gene: 9. From germline, CDR1 is SNHLY and CDR2 FYNNEI. The length of the CDR3 is 15 residues. CDR3 residues: CASSAQLAEQETQYF. The CDR3 DNA sequence: TGTGCCAGCAGCGCGCAGCTAGCGGAACAAGAGACCCAGTACTTC.

This chain joins TRBV7-2 and TRBJ2-5; a weak D match, TRBD2 (6 bases). Germline V gives CDR1 SGHTA, CDR2 FQGNSA. The CDR3 has 16 residues. The V gene lost 5 bases and the J gene lost 5 bases, with 21 bases spanning the gap. In nucleotides, the CDR3 is TGTGCCAGCAGCCCCCAGGGTAGCGGAGCCGGGGAGACCCAGTACTTC. As protein: CASSPQGSGAGETQYF.

V is TRBV5-1 and J is TRBJ1-6; D not certain. The V end was cut by 1 base, the J end by 6 bases, with 8 bases between. The CDR3 covers 14 residues. Germline V CDR1 and CDR2: SGHRS, YFSETQ. Here the CDR3 DNA reads TGCGCCAGCAGCTTGAGACGTATTAATTCACCCCTCCACTTT. Translating it yields CASSLRRINSPLHF.

This clone was seen just once. The J gene is TRBJ1-4, the V gene TRBV5-4; a weak D match, TRBD1 (5 bases). Looked up from germline, CDR1 is SGHNT and CDR2 is YYREEE (reference sequence). This CDR3 contains 18 residues. V was trimmed by 0 bases and J by 0 bases, leaving 15 bases between them. The CDR3 DNA is TGTGCCAGCAGCTTGGTCTTGGGGCGCGTTTCAACTAATGAAAAACTGTTTTTT. Translated: CASSLVLGRVSTNEKLFF.

CDR3 sequence (DNA): TGCGCCAGCAGAACGACAGGGGGCGCGACAGATACGCAGTATTTT. Its translation: CASRTTGGATDTQYF. J is TRBJ2-3 and V is TRBV5-1, with 10 bases matching TRBD1. This CDR3 is 15 amino acids long. Germline V gives CDR1 SGHRS, CDR2 YFSETQ. Trimming at V came to 5 bases and at J to 3 bases, leaving 6 bases not matched to a gene.